The subject of this entry is one T cell receptor beta chain. TCRdb keeps only in-frame clones here, not all; method: immunoSEQ multiplex PCR. Counted here are tens of thousands of clones, roughly 93% occurring once; the ten biggest clones make up approximately 3.8%. This sample is part of a study of T cell changes during pregnancy in multiple sclerosis. The CDR3 covers 14 residues. V was shortened by 1 base and J by 5 bases, with 9 bases between the two germline ends. Germline V lookup: CDR1 SEHNR, CDR2 FQNEAQ (reference sequence). This material consisted of CD8+ T cells from peripheral blood mononuclear cells, taken in the second trimester of pregnancy. The V call is TRBV7-9, the J call TRBJ1-5; D may be TRBD1 (6 bases). This sequence originates from a female donor with multiple sclerosis, enrolled in a pregnancy study. This CDR3 is CASSLGAGDQPQHF. Here the CDR3 DNA reads TGTGCCAGCAGCTTAGGAGCAGGGGATCAGCCCCAGCATTTT.